One T cell receptor (beta chain) is described in this entry. The data originate from a study of CD8+ T cells in alopecia areata. This sample's treatment: oral pan-JAK inhibitor, 5-10 mg twice daily. Sorting of CD4+ and CD8+ T cells was performed on PBMCs. Extracted from the samples, RNA was reverse transcribed into cDNA to serve as the sequencing template. Libraries were prepared by immunoSEQ multiplex PCR; TCRdb keeps only in-frame clonotypes and omits some of them. This sample has 130,000 or so clones; 70% to 90% occur once, and the top ten carry under 15%. The CDR3 sequence is 14 residues long. CDR1 is KGHSH, CDR2 LQKENI, per germline. V was cut by 2 bases and J by 0 bases, with 8 bases left in between.

This rearrangement joins TRBV18 to TRBJ2-7, with D possibly matching TRBD1 (5 bases). The input for sequencing was CD8+ T cells sorted from blood, taken at week 4, from a patient treated with tofacitinib. The receptor comes from a human donor with alopecia areata. The CDR3 nucleotides read TGTGCCAGCTCACCAGGGGCAGGCTCCTACGAGCAGTACTTC. Its protein is CASSPGAGSYEQYF.